This passage covers 8 T cell receptor beta chains from one sample sequenced in a study of response to subunit inactivated influenza vaccine. Using its own MiXCR run on the RT-PCR reads, TCRdb lists one record per CDR3 protein. The sample yields roughly 550,000 distinct CDR3 sequences, around 25% seen once. These data are also associated with another study on T cells expressing NK-cell markers. This second study says: As the method of synthesis, 5'RACE template switching with UMIs yielded TCR beta cDNA.

The specimen was CD4+ T cells sorted from PBMCs, collected approximately 13 days after vaccination. These receptors were taken from a man in his fifties who received an inactivated influenza vaccine.

Points on this clonotype: Relative to the germline gene, one junction end is altered; a read error may explain this. The rearrangement joins TRBV2 to TRBJ2-5; a possible D gene is TRBD1 (6 bases). Germline CDR1 reads SNHLY; CDR2 reads FYNNEI. The CDR3 is made up of 14 amino acids. CDR3 amino acids: CDSSDQGPGETQYF. The CDR3 DNA follows: TGTGACAGCAGTGACCAGGGGCCGGGAGAGACCCAGTACTTC. Full variable domain (missing parts from reference TRBV2 and TRBJ2-5): EPEVTQTPSHQVTQMGQEVILRCVPISNHLYFYWYRQILGQKVEFLVSFYNNEISEKSEIFDDQFSVERPDGSNFTLKIRSTKLEDSAMYFCDSSDQGPGETQYFGPGTRLLVL.

The chain uses TRBV6-6 and TRBJ1-2; tentatively, D is TRBD1 (6 bases). The V end lost 4 bases, the J end lost 8 bases, and 14 bases lay between the germline ends. The germline CDR1 and CDR2 sequences are MNHNY and SVGAGI (reference sequence). The CDR3 loop spans 13 amino acids. Here the CDR3 DNA reads TGTGCCAGCAGTTTAAGGGGGTCAGTAGGCTACACCTTC. Translating it yields CASSLRGSVGYTF.

This sequence joins TRBV28 and TRBJ2-3; D is possibly TRBD1 (5 bases). The CDR3 has 14 residues. Trimming left V 2 bases short and J 5 bases short, with 11 bases between. Germline V gives CDR1 MDHEN, CDR2 SYDVKM. The CDR3 sequence: CASSLSQGRDTQYF. CDR3 nucleotide sequence: TGTGCCAGCAGTTTAAGTCAGGGAAGAGATACGCAGTATTTT.

CDR3 sequence reads: CASSSPRVLAGQETQYF. CDR3 DNA: TGTGCCAGCAGCTCCCCCCGGGTTTTAGCGGGGCAAGAGACCCAGTACTTC. The chain uses TRBV11-2 and TRBJ2-5; 8 nucleotides align to TRBD2. The ends lost 4 bases at V and 2 bases at J; junction bases unmatched: 12. Germline CDR1 SGHAT, CDR2 FQNNGV. CDR3 length: 17 amino acids.

The CDR3 DNA reads TGTGCCACCAGCAGAGGAGGGACAGGGTGGAACACCGGGGAGCTGTTTTTT. The encoded protein is CATSRGGTGWNTGELFF. V and J are TRBV15 and TRBJ2-2; 9 bases align to TRBD1. The CDR3 has 17 amino acids. Germline assignment: CDR1 LNHNV and CDR2 YYDKDF (reference sequence). J was trimmed by 1 base and V by 1 base; bases with no gene match: 4.

This sequence joins TRBV6-2 or TRBV6-3 and TRBJ1-1; D call uncertain. V was clipped by 2 bases and J by 5 bases, with 6 bases between them. Germline V gene lookup returns CDR1 MNHEY and CDR2 SVGEGT. The CDR3 is 12 residues long. CDR3 sequence reads: CASSYKGTEAFF. The CDR3 coding sequence is TGTGCCAGCAGTTACAAAGGAACTGAAGCTTTCTTT.

The sample holds a few counts of this clonotype. The chain links TRBV11-2 to TRBJ2-3, with TRBD2 matching over 8 bases. Trimming cost V 4 bases and J 5 bases; bases outside gene matches: 14. In germline, CDR1 is SGHAT, CDR2 FQNNGV. This CDR3 is built from 17 residues. The CDR3 sequence: CASSSGTSGWVIDTQYF. Here the CDR3 DNA reads TGTGCCAGCAGCTCCGGGACTAGTGGTTGGGTCATAGATACGCAGTATTTT.

This clonotype appeared a few times. This rearrangement joins TRBV13 to TRBJ2-1; D call uncertain. The CDR3 is 13 amino acids. CDR1 and CDR2 (germline): PRHDT, FYEKMQ (reference sequence). The V end lost 0 bases, the J end lost 14 bases, and 14 bases lay between the germline ends. The CDR3 DNA follows: TGTGCCAGCAGCTTAGGCCTATTAGCCTTCGAGTTCTTC. Protein: CASSLGLLAFEFF.